This T cell receptor (beta chain) was documented in a study of tumor and adjacent non-tumor tissue in lung cancer. Turning to the study itself: Each sample yielded 4 million to 5 million productive TCRbeta reads on average.

The germline gives CDR1 MGHRA, CDR2 YSYEKL. The CDR3 has 14 residues. No cell sorting was done before RNA was extracted from the tissue. General study results and limits: TCR diversity was significantly greater in tumor than normal lung tissue.

This clonotype was picked up many times. Antigen specificity is unknown. At one boundary the junction diverges from the germline segment, which might be a read error. TCRbeta libraries were built with three rounds of nested PCR, modified from ARM-PCR. Each CDR3 protein is one row after TCRdb ran MiXCR on the multiplex PCR reads. This table has more than 70,000 distinct CDR3 sequences, approximately 57% appearing once. The sample taken for sequencing was lung tumor tissue. The sequence came from a man in his 70s with non-small cell lung cancer. This chain links TRBV4-1 with TRBJ2-2; D ambiguous. DNA of the CDR3: TGCGCCAGCGGCCACGAAACACGTCCCGGGGAGCTGTTTTTT. This translates into CASGHETRPGELFF.